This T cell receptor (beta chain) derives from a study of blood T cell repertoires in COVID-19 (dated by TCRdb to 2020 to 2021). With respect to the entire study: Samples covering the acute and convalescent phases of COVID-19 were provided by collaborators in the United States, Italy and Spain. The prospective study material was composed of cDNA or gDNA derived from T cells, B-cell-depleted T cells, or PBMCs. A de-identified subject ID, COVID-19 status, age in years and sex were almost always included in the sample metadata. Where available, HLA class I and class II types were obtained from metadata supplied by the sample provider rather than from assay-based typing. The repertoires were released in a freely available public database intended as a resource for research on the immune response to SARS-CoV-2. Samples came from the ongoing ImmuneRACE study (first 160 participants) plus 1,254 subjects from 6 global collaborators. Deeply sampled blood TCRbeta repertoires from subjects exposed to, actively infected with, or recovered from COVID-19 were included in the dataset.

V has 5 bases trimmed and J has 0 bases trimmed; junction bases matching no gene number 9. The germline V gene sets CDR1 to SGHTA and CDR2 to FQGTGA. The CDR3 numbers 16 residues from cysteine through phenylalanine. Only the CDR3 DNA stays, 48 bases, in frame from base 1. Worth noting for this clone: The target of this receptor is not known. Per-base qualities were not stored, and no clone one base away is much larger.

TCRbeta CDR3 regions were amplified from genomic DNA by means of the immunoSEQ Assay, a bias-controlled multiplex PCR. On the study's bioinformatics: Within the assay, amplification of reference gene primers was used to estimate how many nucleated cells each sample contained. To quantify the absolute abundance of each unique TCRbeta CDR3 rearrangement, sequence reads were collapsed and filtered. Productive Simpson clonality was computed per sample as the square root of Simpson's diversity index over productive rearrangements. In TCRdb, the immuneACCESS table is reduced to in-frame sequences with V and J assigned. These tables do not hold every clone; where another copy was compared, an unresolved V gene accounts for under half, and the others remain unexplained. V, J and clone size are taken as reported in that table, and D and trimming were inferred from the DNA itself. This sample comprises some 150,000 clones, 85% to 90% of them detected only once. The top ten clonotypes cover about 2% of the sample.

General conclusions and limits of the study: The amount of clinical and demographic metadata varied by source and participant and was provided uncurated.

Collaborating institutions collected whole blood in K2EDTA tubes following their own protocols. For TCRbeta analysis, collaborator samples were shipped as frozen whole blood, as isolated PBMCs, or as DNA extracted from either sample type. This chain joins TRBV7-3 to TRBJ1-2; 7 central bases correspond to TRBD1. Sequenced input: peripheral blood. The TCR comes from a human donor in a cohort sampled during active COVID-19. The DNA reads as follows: TGTGCCAGCAGCCCACAGGGACAGAACACTAACTATGGCTACACCTTC. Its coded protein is CASSPQGQNTNYGYTF. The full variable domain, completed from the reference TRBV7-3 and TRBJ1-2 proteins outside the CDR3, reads GAGVSQTPSNKVTEKGKYVELRCDPISGHTALYWYRQSLGQGPEFLIYFQGTGAADDSGLPNDRFFAVRPEGSVSTLKIQRTERGDSAVYLCASSPQGQNTNYGYTFGSGTRLTVV.